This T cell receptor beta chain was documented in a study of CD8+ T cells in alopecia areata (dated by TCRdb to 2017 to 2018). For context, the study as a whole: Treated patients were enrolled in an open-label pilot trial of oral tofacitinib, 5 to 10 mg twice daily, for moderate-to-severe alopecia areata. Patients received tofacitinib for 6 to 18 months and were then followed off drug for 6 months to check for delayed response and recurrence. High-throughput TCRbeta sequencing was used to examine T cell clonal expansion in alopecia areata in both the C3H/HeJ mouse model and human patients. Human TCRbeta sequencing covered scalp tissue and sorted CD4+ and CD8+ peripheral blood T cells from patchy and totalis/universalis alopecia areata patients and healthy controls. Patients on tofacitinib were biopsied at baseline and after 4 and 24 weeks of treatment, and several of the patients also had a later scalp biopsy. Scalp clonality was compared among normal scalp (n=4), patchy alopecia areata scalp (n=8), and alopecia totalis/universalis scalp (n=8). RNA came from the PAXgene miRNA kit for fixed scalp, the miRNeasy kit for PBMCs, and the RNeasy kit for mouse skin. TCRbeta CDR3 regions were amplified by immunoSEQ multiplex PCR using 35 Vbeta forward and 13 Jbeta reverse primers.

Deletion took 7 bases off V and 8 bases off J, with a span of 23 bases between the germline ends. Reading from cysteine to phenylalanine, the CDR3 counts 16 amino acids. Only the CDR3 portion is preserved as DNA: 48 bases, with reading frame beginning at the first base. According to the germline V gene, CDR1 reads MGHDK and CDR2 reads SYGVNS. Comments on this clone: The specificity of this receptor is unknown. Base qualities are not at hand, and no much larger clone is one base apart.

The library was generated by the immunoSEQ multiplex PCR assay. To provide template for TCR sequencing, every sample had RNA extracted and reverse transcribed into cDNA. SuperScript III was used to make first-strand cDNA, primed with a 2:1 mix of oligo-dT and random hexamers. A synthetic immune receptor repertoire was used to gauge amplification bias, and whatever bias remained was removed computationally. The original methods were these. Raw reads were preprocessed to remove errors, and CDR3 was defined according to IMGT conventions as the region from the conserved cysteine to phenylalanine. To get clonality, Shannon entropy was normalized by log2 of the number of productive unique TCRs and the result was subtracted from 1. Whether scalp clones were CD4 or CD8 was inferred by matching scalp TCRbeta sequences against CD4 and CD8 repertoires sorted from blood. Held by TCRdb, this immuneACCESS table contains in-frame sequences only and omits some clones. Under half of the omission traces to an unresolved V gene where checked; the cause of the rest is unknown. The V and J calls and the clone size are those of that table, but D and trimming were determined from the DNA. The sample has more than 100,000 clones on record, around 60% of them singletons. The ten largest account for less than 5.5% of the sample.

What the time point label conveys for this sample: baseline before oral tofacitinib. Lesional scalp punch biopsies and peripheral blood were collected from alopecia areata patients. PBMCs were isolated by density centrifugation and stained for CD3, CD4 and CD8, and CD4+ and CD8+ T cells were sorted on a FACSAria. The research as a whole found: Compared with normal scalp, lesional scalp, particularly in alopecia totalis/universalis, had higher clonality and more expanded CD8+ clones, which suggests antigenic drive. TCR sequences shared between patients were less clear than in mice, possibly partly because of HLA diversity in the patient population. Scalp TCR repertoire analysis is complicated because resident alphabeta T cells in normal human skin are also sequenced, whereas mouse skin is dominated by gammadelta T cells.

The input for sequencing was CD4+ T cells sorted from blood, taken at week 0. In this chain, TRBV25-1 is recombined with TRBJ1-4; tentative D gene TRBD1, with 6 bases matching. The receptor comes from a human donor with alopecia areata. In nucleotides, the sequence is TGTGCCAGCACCCCAACAGGGCGAGGAGAAAGGGAAAAACTGTTTTTT. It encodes CASTPTGRGEREKLFF.